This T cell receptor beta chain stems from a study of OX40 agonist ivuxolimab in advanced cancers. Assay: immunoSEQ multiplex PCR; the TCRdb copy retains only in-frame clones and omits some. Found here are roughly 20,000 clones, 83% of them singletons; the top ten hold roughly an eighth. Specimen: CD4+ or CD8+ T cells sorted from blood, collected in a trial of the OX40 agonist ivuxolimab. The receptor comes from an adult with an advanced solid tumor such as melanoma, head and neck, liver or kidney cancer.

Here the CDR3 DNA reads TGTGCCAGCAGCTTTGAATACGGCGGCCAAGAGACCCAGTACTTC. Translating gives CASSFEYGGQETQYF. The chain uses TRBV7-9 and TRBJ2-5; D uncertain. Trimming left V 3 bases short and J 1 base short, with 12 bases between. The CDR3 runs to 15 residues. Germline V CDR1 and CDR2: SEHNR, FQNEAQ (reference sequence).